This is a list of T cell receptor beta chains from one sample in a study of beta chain features in type 1 diabetes. Sequencing was performed with immunoSEQ multiplex PCR; in TCRdb, only in-frame clones are kept and a portion is missing. The sample lists more than 300,000 clones; about 10% were seen once. Sequenced input: central memory CD4+ T cells from blood. The source of these receptors is a man under 40 with type 1 diabetes. Both conserved end residues are part of each CDR3. Each record gives: J gene, clone size, V gene, D gene, CDR3 DNA, CDR3 protein. The D gene is left open where the match is weak. Size values are once, few and many counts, or a class for expanded clones, and some rows have none.

J: TRBJ1-5; size: few; V: TRBV6-4; D: -; DNA: TGTGCCAGCAGTGCAGAGGGAAATCAGCCCCAGCATTTT; CDR3: CASSAEGNQPQHF
J: TRBJ2-7; size: -; V: TRBV5-1; D: -; DNA: TGCGCCAGCAGCTTGGGGGCAGTAACCTACGAGCAGTACTTC; CDR3: CASSLGAVTYEQYF
J: TRBJ2-3; size: many; V: TRBV11-2; D: -; DNA: TGTGCCAGCAGCTTGAGTCTGTCCACAGATACGCAGTATTTT; CDR3: CASSLSLSTDTQYF
J: TRBJ2-1; size: few; V: TRBV7-2; D: -; DNA: TGTGCCAGCAGCTTAAGCAGTGACCTCTCCTACAATGAGCAGTTCTTC; CDR3: CASSLSSDLSYNEQFF
J: TRBJ2-7; size: -; V: TRBV15; D: -; DNA: TGTGCCACCAGCAGGACAGGTGGGTCCTACGAGCAGTACTTC; CDR3: CATSRTGGSYEQYF
J: TRBJ2-1; size: few; V: TRBV5-4; D: -; DNA: TGTGCCAGCAGCCAAGAAGTTAGGTACAATGAGCAGTTCTTC; CDR3: CASSQEVRYNEQFF
J: TRBJ1-5; size: -; V: TRBV13; D: TRBD1; DNA: TGTGCCAGCAGCCGGACAGGGTCGGGCAATCAGCCCCAGCATTTT; CDR3: CASSRTGSGNQPQHF
J: TRBJ2-5; size: many; V: TRBV7-9; D: TRBD2; DNA: TGTGCCAGCAGCTTAGAGCGGGACTCAGAGACCCAGTACTTC; CDR3: CASSLERDSETQYF
J: TRBJ1-2; size: few; V: TRBV6-5; D: -; DNA: TGTGCCAGCAGTTACTCGGGAGAGAAGCCAGTCTTC; CDR3: CASSYSGEKPVF
J: TRBJ2-7; size: -; V: TRBV28; D: -; DNA: TGTGCCAGCAGTTTATCCGGGGACACCTACGAGCAGTACTTC; CDR3: CASSLSGDTYEQYF
J: TRBJ2-7; size: many; V: TRBV28; D: -; DNA: TGTGCCAGCAGTCTACTCTCCTACGAGCAGTACTTC; CDR3: CASSLLSYEQYF
J: TRBJ2-3; size: few; V: TRBV5-4; D: -; DNA: TGTGCCAGCAGCTCCGGATCTGGCACAGATACGCAGTATTTT; CDR3: CASSSGSGTDTQYF
J: TRBJ2-2; size: few; V: TRBV30; D: TRBD2; DNA: TGTGCCTGGAGAGGGGCGGGAGGCACCGGGGAGCTGTTTTTT; CDR3: CAWRGAGGTGELFF
J: TRBJ2-3; size: -; V: TRBV2; D: -; DNA: TGTGCCAGCAGTGAAGCAAAGGGGGGCTCTACAGATACGCAGTATTTT; CDR3: CASSEAKGGSTDTQYF
J: TRBJ2-5; size: -; V: TRBV19; D: -; DNA: TGTGCCAGTAGTATAGTCCTGGGACCTCTAGCCCAGTACTTC; CDR3: CASSIVLGPLAQYF
J: TRBJ2-5; size: few; V: TRBV2; D: -; DNA: TGTGCCAGCAGCGAGGAGTCACTAGAGACCCAGTACTTC; CDR3: CASSEESLETQYF
J: TRBJ1-2; size: few; V: TRBV7-2; D: -; DNA: TGTGCCAGCAGCTTACAGTCGGGACTTCTGACGAGGGGCTATGGCTACACCTTC; CDR3: CASSLQSGLLTRGYGYTF
J: TRBJ1-4; size: -; V: TRBV20-1; D: -; DNA: TGCAGTGCTGGACAGCGGGAAAAACTGTTTTTT; CDR3: CSAGQREKLFF
J: TRBJ2-5; size: few; V: TRBV28; D: -; DNA: TGTGCCAGCAGTAGCTCAGGGGAGGGCGGAGAGACCCAGTACTTC; CDR3: CASSSSGEGGETQYF
J: TRBJ2-3; size: -; V: TRBV5-1; D: TRBD2; DNA: TGCGCCAGCAGCTTGGCCCTGACTAGCGGGACAGAAGATACGCAGTATTTT; CDR3: CASSLALTSGTEDTQYF
J: TRBJ1-3; size: -; V: TRBV7-2; D: -; DNA: TGTGCCAGCAGTTTGGACAGTTGGTCTCGAAACACCATATATTTT; CDR3: CASSLDSWSRNTIYF
J: TRBJ2-1; size: -; V: TRBV9; D: -; DNA: TGTGCCAGCAGCGTAGCTGGGCAGATATACAATGAGCAGTTCTTC; CDR3: CASSVAGQIYNEQFF
J: TRBJ2-3; size: few; V: TRBV11-3; D: -; DNA: TGTGCCAGCAGCTCCAGTTCGTACACAGATACGCAGTATTTT; CDR3: CASSSSSYTDTQYF
J: TRBJ2-7; size: -; V: TRBV9; D: -; DNA: TGTGCCAGCAGCCTCCCCCGTGGCCGCTATACCTACGAGCAGTACTTC; CDR3: CASSLPRGRYTYEQYF
J: TRBJ1-2; size: -; V: TRBV19; D: TRBD1; DNA: TGTGCCAGTAGGAGACAGGGTGTAGGCTATGGCTACACCTTC; CDR3: CASRRQGVGYGYTF
J: TRBJ1-1; size: many; V: TRBV5-1; D: -; DNA: TGCGCCAGCAGCTTGGACAGGCTCTCTCCTGGCACTGAAGCTTTCTTT; CDR3: CASSLDRLSPGTEAFF
J: TRBJ2-7; size: -; V: TRBV6-1; D: -; DNA: TGTGCCAGCGGGACGGTTTTTGTGTACGAGCAGTACTTC; CDR3: CASGTVFVYEQYF
J: TRBJ2-1; size: few; V: TRBV4-2; D: TRBD2; DNA: TGTGCCAGCAGCCTAGATCTAGCGGGAGACTACAATGAGCAGTTCTTC; CDR3: CASSLDLAGDYNEQFF
J: TRBJ2-2; size: -; V: TRBV27; D: TRBD1; DNA: TGTGCCAGCAGAAAAGACAGGGCTGGGGAGCTGTTTTTT; CDR3: CASRKDRAGELFF
J: TRBJ2-7; size: few; V: TRBV25-1; D: -; DNA: TGTGCCAGCAGTGAAGGGTACGAGCAGTACTTC; CDR3: CASSEGYEQYF
J: TRBJ1-2; size: few; V: TRBV6-1; D: -; DNA: TGTGCCAGCAGCCGCCGACAGGTCCTTTATGGCTACACCTTC; CDR3: CASSRRQVLYGYTF
J: TRBJ1-4; size: few; V: TRBV6-6; D: -; DNA: TGTGCCAGCAGTTACCTTTGGGGCCGTGACAATGAAAAACTGTTTTTT; CDR3: CASSYLWGRDNEKLFF
J: TRBJ1-3; size: many; V: TRBV14; D: TRBD1; DNA: TGTGCCAGCAGCCGGATTGGGACAGCTGGAAACACCATATATTTT; CDR3: CASSRIGTAGNTIYF
J: TRBJ2-1; size: -; V: TRBV5-4; D: TRBD2; DNA: TGTGCCAGCAGCTCTAGCGGGAGGGGGTACAATGAGCAGTTCTTC; CDR3: CASSSSGRGYNEQFF
J: TRBJ1-1; size: few; V: TRBV6-5; D: -; DNA: TGTGCCAGCAGTACGCTGGGGAGGACTGAAGCTTTCTTT; CDR3: CASSTLGRTEAFF
J: TRBJ2-1; size: few; V: TRBV11-3; D: -; DNA: TGTGCCAGCAGCTTAGAGACGCGGCGGGGTGAGCAGTTCTTC; CDR3: CASSLETRRGEQFF
J: TRBJ1-5; size: -; V: TRBV27; D: TRBD1; DNA: TGTGCCAGCAGTTTATTCTTTGATAGGGACAGTAAAAATCAGCCCCAGCATTTT; CDR3: CASSLFFDRDSKNQPQHF
J: TRBJ1-2; size: many; V: TRBV5-4; D: -; DNA: TGTGCCAGCAGCTTGGCAGTCAGCTATGGCTACACCTTC; CDR3: CASSLAVSYGYTF
J: TRBJ1-4; size: -; V: TRBV15; D: -; DNA: TGTGCCACCAGCAGAGGGCAGGGAGTCAGGCTGTTTTTT; CDR3: CATSRGQGVRLFF
J: TRBJ2-2; size: -; V: TRBV7-2; D: -; DNA: TGTGCCAGCAGCGCTCCTGGGCAGGGAAACACCGGGGAGCTGTTTTTT; CDR3: CASSAPGQGNTGELFF
J: TRBJ2-5; size: -; V: TRBV4-2; D: -; DNA: TGTGCCAGCAGCCAAACCGGGACGGCGGTCCTAGTCCAGTACTTC; CDR3: CASSQTGTAVLVQYF
J: TRBJ2-2; size: -; V: TRBV5-4; D: TRBD1; DNA: TGTGCCAGCAGCTTCCGACAGGGGCCATCGAACACCGGGGAGCTGTTTTTT; CDR3: CASSFRQGPSNTGELFF
J: TRBJ2-2; size: -; V: TRBV7-8; D: -; DNA: TGTGCCAGCAGTTACGGCGGGGAGCTGTTTTTT; CDR3: CASSYGGELFF
J: TRBJ2-3; size: -; V: TRBV5-5; D: -; DNA: TGTGCCAGCAGCTTGGTTGCGGACTTGGGCACAGATACGCAGTATTTT; CDR3: CASSLVADLGTDTQYF
J: TRBJ2-7; size: few; V: TRBV15; D: -; DNA: TGTGCCACCAGCGCTCCCGGAACCCTCTCCTACGAGCAGTACTTC; CDR3: CATSAPGTLSYEQYF
J: TRBJ2-4; size: many; V: TRBV11-1; D: TRBD2; DNA: TGTGCCAGCAGCTTACTAGCGGGGGGACAAAACATTCAGTACTTC; CDR3: CASSLLAGGQNIQYF
J: TRBJ2-2; size: -; V: TRBV11-3; D: -; DNA: TGTGCCAGCAGCTCTACGTACACCGGGGAGCTGTTTTTT; CDR3: CASSSTYTGELFF
J: TRBJ2-3; size: -; V: TRBV7-2; D: -; DNA: TGTGCCAGCAGCTTGAGCCAAACGCAGTATTTT; CDR3: CASSLSQTQYF
J: TRBJ2-7; size: -; V: TRBV7-2; D: -; DNA: TGTGCCAGCAGCTTAGTCCAGTCCTACGAGCAGTACTTC; CDR3: CASSLVQSYEQYF
J: TRBJ1-1; size: many; V: TRBV4-1; D: -; DNA: TGCGCCAGCAGCCTCGGACAGTCTGGAAGCACTGAAGCTTTCTTT; CDR3: CASSLGQSGSTEAFF
J: TRBJ2-3; size: few; V: TRBV7-2; D: -; DNA: TGTGCCAGCAGCTTAGACCAGATTACAGATACGCAGTATTTT; CDR3: CASSLDQITDTQYF
J: TRBJ2-5; size: once; V: TRBV5-1; D: -; DNA: TGCGCCAGCAGCCTAGGTGTTGGTACAAAGACCCAGTACTTC; CDR3: CASSLGVGTKTQYF
J: TRBJ1-6; size: -; V: TRBV27; D: -; DNA: TGTGCCAGCAGTCAGCGAAATTCACCCCTCCACTTT; CDR3: CASSQRNSPLHF
J: TRBJ1-2; size: -; V: TRBV6-4; D: TRBD1; DNA: TGTGCCAGCAGTTCTGACAGGGATCTAGGCTACACCTTC; CDR3: CASSSDRDLGYTF
J: TRBJ2-5; size: -; V: TRBV6-5; D: TRBD1; DNA: TGTGCCAGCAGGGGGACGGGGACAGCTAAAGAGACCCAGTACTTC; CDR3: CASRGTGTAKETQYF
J: TRBJ1-2; size: many; V: TRBV5-6; D: -; DNA: TGTGCCAGCAGCTTGTCCGGCTATGGCTACACCTTC; CDR3: CASSLSGYGYTF
J: TRBJ2-1; size: few; V: TRBV5-1; D: -; DNA: TGCGCCAGCAGCTTGGGGCCCCTTAGTAACAATGAGCAGTTCTTC; CDR3: CASSLGPLSNNEQFF
J: TRBJ2-7; size: few; V: TRBV5-4; D: TRBD1; DNA: TGTGCCAGCAGCCGTGACAGGGGTAGTGATCGGCAGTACTTC; CDR3: CASSRDRGSDRQYF
J: TRBJ1-3; size: few; V: TRBV6-1; D: -; DNA: TGTGCCAGCACTTTCTCTGGAAACACCATATATTTT; CDR3: CASTFSGNTIYF